A selection of T cell receptor beta chains follows, all from one sample in a study of CD8 T cells in ankylosing spondylitis. MiXCR was run by TCRdb on the 5' RACE reads, yielding one entry per CDR3 protein. This table holds hundreds of thousands of distinct CDR3 sequences, around 25% found once. Sequencing was carried out using blood, either unsorted or a sorted T cell fraction (not recorded which). The source is a male donor with ankylosing spondylitis or in good health (not recorded which). Each CDR3 is given with its conserved first and last residue. The order of the fields is J gene, D gene, V gene, clone size, CDR3 DNA, CDR3 protein. D genes are given only for firm matches. The size of a clone is reported for some rows only, either as once, few or many, or as a class for expanded clones.

J: TRBJ1-2; D: NA; V: TRBV10-3; size: few; DNA: TGTGCCATCAGCCCTGGTCAAGGGGATGGCTACACCTTC; CDR3: CAISPGQGDGYTF
J: TRBJ2-1; D: NA; V: TRBV20-1; size: NA; DNA: TGCAGTGCTAGAACCCTCGGGGCTAGCGCTTACAATGAGCAGTTCTTC; CDR3: CSARTLGASAYNEQFF
J: TRBJ1-3; D: NA; V: TRBV20-1; size: medium-sized; DNA: TGCAGTGCCCCCCCCAGGGGCGATAGCTCTGGAAACACCATATATTTT; CDR3: CSAPPRGDSSGNTIYF
J: TRBJ2-5; D: TRBD1; V: TRBV10-3; size: NA; DNA: TGTGCCACAGGGGGATTGGAGACCCAGTACTTC; CDR3: CATGGLETQYF
J: TRBJ2-7; D: TRBD1; V: TRBV29-1; size: few; DNA: TGCAGCGCCGAGGTTCAGGGGGTCTCCTACGAGCAGTACTTC; CDR3: CSAEVQGVSYEQYF
J: TRBJ2-3; D: TRBD2; V: TRBV9; size: many; DNA: TGTGCCAGCAGCGAGGGGGGGCTAGCGGGAGTAGATACGCAGTATTTT; CDR3: CASSEGGLAGVDTQYF
J: TRBJ2-3; D: TRBD2; V: TRBV20-1; size: few; DNA: TGCAGTGCTAGCCCCCTAGCGGGAGGAAGGGGGGATACGCAGTATTTT; CDR3: CSASPLAGGRGDTQYF
J: TRBJ1-1; D: NA; V: TRBV29-1; size: NA; DNA: TGCAGCGTTGTTGGCAGACTGAACACTGAAGCTTTCTTT; CDR3: CSVVGRLNTEAFF
J: TRBJ2-3; D: TRBD1; V: TRBV6-5; size: many; DNA: TGTGCCAGCAGTTACTCCTATGGACAGGGCAGGGATACGCAGTATTTT; CDR3: CASSYSYGQGRDTQYF
J: TRBJ2-1; D: TRBD1; V: TRBV5-1; size: NA; DNA: TGCGCCAGCAGCCGATTGGGGACAGCATACAATGAGCAGTTCTTC; CDR3: CASSRLGTAYNEQFF
J: TRBJ2-5; D: TRBD2; V: TRBV5-1; size: NA; DNA: TGCGCCAGCAGCTCAGCCGGAGCGGGAGTTGGAGAGACCCAGTACTTC; CDR3: CASSSAGAGVGETQYF
J: TRBJ2-5; D: TRBD1; V: TRBV20-1; size: few; DNA: TGCAGTGCTGGCCGGGACAGCTTTAAAGAGACCCAGTACTTC; CDR3: CSAGRDSFKETQYF
J: TRBJ1-1; D: NA; V: TRBV7-9; size: many; DNA: TGTGCCAGCAGCTGGACAGAGAACACTGAAGCTTTCTTT; CDR3: CASSWTENTEAFF
J: TRBJ1-4; D: TRBD1; V: TRBV5-1; size: NA; DNA: TGCGCCAGCAGCTTGAGGGGGCAGATTAATGAAAAACTGTTTTTT; CDR3: CASSLRGQINEKLFF
J: TRBJ2-7; D: NA; V: TRBV7-8; size: many; DNA: TGTGCCAGCAGCTTAACTCGTCGGAACGAGCAGTACTTC; CDR3: CASSLTRRNEQYF
J: TRBJ2-5; D: NA; V: TRBV9; size: NA; DNA: TGTGCCAGCAGCGTCAACAGTGCAGGGGAGACCCAGTACTTC; CDR3: CASSVNSAGETQYF
J: TRBJ1-5; D: NA; V: TRBV4-1; size: many; DNA: TGCGCCAGCAGCCAAGATTTGGGGGGCAATCAGCCCCAGCATTTT; CDR3: CASSQDLGGNQPQHF
J: TRBJ2-3; D: NA; V: TRBV4-2; size: NA; DNA: TGTGCCAGCAGCCAAGATGGGGTAGCTGGGGCAGATACGCAGTATTTT; CDR3: CASSQDGVAGADTQYF
J: TRBJ2-7; D: NA; V: TRBV6-2/TRBV6-3; size: NA; DNA: TGTGCCAGCAGTTCCTTCCCGAGACGCGTACCCTACGAGCAGTACTTC; CDR3: CASSSFPRRVPYEQYF
J: TRBJ1-4; D: NA; V: TRBV5-1; size: many; DNA: TGCGCCAGCAGCCAGGGGACAATTAATGAAAAACTGTTTTTT; CDR3: CASSQGTINEKLFF
J: TRBJ2-7; D: NA; V: TRBV6-5; size: many; DNA: TGTGCCAGCAGTTACGGATATGACGGACCCTACGAGCAGTACTTC; CDR3: CASSYGYDGPYEQYF
J: TRBJ2-3; D: NA; V: TRBV4-2; size: NA; DNA: TGTGCCAGCAGCCAAGATTCAGTAGCTCCAAGCACAGATACGCAGTATTTT; CDR3: CASSQDSVAPSTDTQYF
J: TRBJ1-1; D: NA; V: TRBV4-1; size: many; DNA: TGCGCCAGCAGCCAATCAGGGCTCGGCTATGCTTTCTTT; CDR3: CASSQSGLGYAFF
J: TRBJ1-6; D: NA; V: TRBV15; size: few; DNA: TGTGCCACCAGCATTCAAAGGGATTCACCCCTCCACTTT; CDR3: CATSIQRDSPLHF
J: TRBJ2-1; D: NA; V: TRBV29-1; size: NA; DNA: TGCAGCGTTGTGGCTGGGTCCTACAATGAGCAGTTCTTC; CDR3: CSVVAGSYNEQFF
J: TRBJ2-1; D: TRBD2; V: TRBV20-1; size: many; DNA: TGCAGTGCTAGGTGGACTAGCGGGAGAGGTGAGCAGTTCTTC; CDR3: CSARWTSGRGEQFF
J: TRBJ1-1; D: NA; V: TRBV29-1; size: many; DNA: TGCAGCGTTGGGTCTAACACTGAAGCTTTCTTT; CDR3: CSVGSNTEAFF
J: TRBJ1-2; D: NA; V: TRBV20-1; size: many; DNA: TGCAGTGCCAGAAGTTTGAGCTATGGCTACACCTTC; CDR3: CSARSLSYGYTF
J: TRBJ2-2; D: NA; V: TRBV5-6; size: many; DNA: TGTGCCAGCAGCGGGGTCGGTGGCACCGGGGAGCTGTTTTTT; CDR3: CASSGVGGTGELFF
J: TRBJ2-7; D: NA; V: TRBV5-1; size: many; DNA: TGCGCCAGCAGCTTGGGTAACACTCTCACTTCCTACGAGCAGTACTTC; CDR3: CASSLGNTLTSYEQYF
J: TRBJ1-5; D: NA; V: TRBV29-1; size: NA; DNA: TGCAGCGTTGTCGACAGCAATCAGCCCCAGCATTTT; CDR3: CSVVDSNQPQHF
J: TRBJ2-1; D: NA; V: TRBV4-1; size: many; DNA: TGCGCCAGCAGGTCAATTAACAATGAGCAGTTCTTC; CDR3: CASRSINNEQFF
J: TRBJ1-2; D: NA; V: TRBV20-1; size: many; DNA: TGCAGTGCTAGATCCAACAGCGCCCCCTCGCTTGGCTACACCTTC; CDR3: CSARSNSAPSLGYTF
J: TRBJ2-7; D: TRBD1; V: TRBV10-3; size: many; DNA: TGTGCCAGTCGACAGGGGGCTATTGGGGAGCAGTACTTC; CDR3: CASRQGAIGEQYF
J: TRBJ2-1; D: TRBD2; V: TRBV20-1; size: NA; DNA: TGCAGTGCTAGTCGGGGGGAAGCCTACAATGAGCAGTTCTTC; CDR3: CSASRGEAYNEQFF
J: TRBJ2-3; D: NA; V: TRBV6-1; size: NA; DNA: TGTGCCAGCAGAACCGGGACGGCGAGCACAGATACGCAGTATTTT; CDR3: CASRTGTASTDTQYF
J: TRBJ1-1; D: NA; V: TRBV6-2/TRBV6-3; size: many; DNA: TGTGCCAGCAGTACCTATCTAACGGGACGGCTGGGCACTGAAGCTTTCTTT; CDR3: CASSTYLTGRLGTEAFF
J: TRBJ2-1; D: NA; V: TRBV5-1; size: many; DNA: TGCGCCAGCAGCTTGGAGGGCAGGGGCAATGAGCAGTTCTTC; CDR3: CASSLEGRGNEQFF
J: TRBJ2-6; D: TRBD1; V: TRBV5-1; size: few; DNA: TGCGCCAGCAGCTTGTCGGGACAGGGGGGATCTACTGGGGCCAACGTCCTGACTTTC; CDR3: CASSLSGQGGSTGANVLTF
J: TRBJ2-7; D: NA; V: TRBV11-2; size: NA; DNA: TGTGCCAGCACACTGAGGGTACAGGATTACGAGCAGTACTTC; CDR3: CASTLRVQDYEQYF
J: TRBJ2-7; D: NA; V: TRBV11-2; size: many; DNA: TGTGCCAGCATCCCTAGACCGGGGCTACAGTACGAGCAGTACTTC; CDR3: CASIPRPGLQYEQYF